This TCR beta chain was documented in a study of cytomegalovirus exposure and HLA in healthy donors. PCR amplification relied on 60 Vbeta primers (plus 13 Jbeta primers). Sequencing was performed with immunoSEQ multiplex PCR; in TCRdb, only in-frame clones are kept and a portion is missing. The profile shows about 170,000 clones, 80% of them singletons. The CDR3 contains 16 residues. Germline values: CDR1 MDHEN, CDR2 SYDVKM. Trimming stripped 5 bases from V and 0 bases from J, with 16 bases between. Sequenced sample: PBMCs. This chain uses TRBV28 with TRBJ1-2; D might be TRBD1 (5 bases). The origin of this receptor is a woman aged 50 to 60 in good health and CMV-seropositive. CDR3 sequence: CASSGEGRGTNYGYTF. The CDR3 DNA reads TGTGCCAGCAGTGGGGAGGGGCGCGGAACTAACTATGGCTACACCTTC.